The clone carrying this T cell receptor (beta chain) appeared many times. Its antigen is currently unknown. Trimming took off 6 bases at V and 14 bases at J, with 22 bases between the two ends. The germline gives CDR1 SQVTM, CDR2 ANQGSEA. This CDR3 has 12 residues. This entry comes from a study of T-cell reconstitution after alpha-beta-depleted transplantation in children. Points from the study as a whole: One year after transplant, T-cell counts and diversity came mostly from newly produced T cells.

Unique molecular identifiers were used to barcode this TCRbeta library. In TCRdb, the PCR reads were re-called with MiXCR into one record per CDR3 protein. The table includes fewer than 350,000 distinct CDR3 sequences, over 7.5% detected once. The sample consisted of peripheral blood, taken 360 days after TCRalphabeta/CD19-depleted stem cell transplant. This sequence was found in a female patient aged 2 to 10 who had a stem cell transplant for Fanconi anemia, so the T cells may come from the graft donor. The V gene is TRBV29-1, the J gene TRBJ1-2, with D unresolved. In DNA, the CDR3 is TGCAGCGTCGCCACGCCCACGGGCTTACGAACCTTC. It is translated as CSVATPTGLRTF.